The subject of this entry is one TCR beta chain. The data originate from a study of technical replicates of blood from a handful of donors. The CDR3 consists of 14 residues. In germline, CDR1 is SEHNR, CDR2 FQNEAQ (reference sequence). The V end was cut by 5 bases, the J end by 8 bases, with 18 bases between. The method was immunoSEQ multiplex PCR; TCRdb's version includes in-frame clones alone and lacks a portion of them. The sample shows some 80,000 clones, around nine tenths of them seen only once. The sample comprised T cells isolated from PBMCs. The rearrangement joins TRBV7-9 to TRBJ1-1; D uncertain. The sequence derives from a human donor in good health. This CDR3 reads CASSLRARSWEAFF. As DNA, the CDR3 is TGTGCCAGCAGCCTCCGAGCCCGGTCGTGGGAAGCTTTCTTT.